The 28 T cell receptor beta chains below were found in one sample sequenced in a study of beta chain features in type 1 diabetes. The entirety of the isolated RNA underwent reverse transcription, so expressed TCRB transcripts were sequenced. Measured with immunoSEQ multiplex PCR; TCRdb has only the in-frame clones, and not every one. The table shows about 220,000 clones, with about a tenth occurring only once. The sample consisted of central memory CD4+ T cells from blood. The receptor source for this set is a man aged 18 to 35 in good health.

This clone was found a few times. The chain recombines TRBV5-4 with TRBJ2-1; D ambiguous. CDR1 is SGHNT, CDR2 YYREEE, per germline (reference sequence). V was cut by 1 base and J by 4 bases, with 3 bases left in between. The CDR3 totals 12 residues. Written as DNA, the CDR3 is TGTGCCAGCAGCTTGAATTACAATGAGCAGTTCTTC. It yields the protein CASSLNYNEQFF.

This clone occurred many times. The V gene is TRBV7-2, the J gene TRBJ2-1; no firm D call. Trimming cost V 4 bases and J 12 bases, with 13 bases left between them. This CDR3 comprises 12 residues. Germline V gene data show CDR1 as SGHTA and CDR2 as FQGNSA. The CDR3 reads CASSSTGSVQFF. CDR3 nucleotides: TGTGCCAGCAGCTCTACCGGCTCGGTGCAGTTCTTC.

The rearrangement joins TRBV7-3 to TRBJ2-2; TRBD2 might be the D (6 bases). Germline loops: CDR1 SGHTA, CDR2 FQGTGA. The CDR3 totals 16 residues. The V end was cut by 2 bases, the J end by 0 bases, with 10 bases between. CDR3 amino acids: CASSLGGAANTGELFF. The CDR3 bases are TGTGCCAGCAGCTTAGGCGGGGCCGCGAACACCGGGGAGCTGTTTTTT.

In its sample, this clone was seen a few times. The V gene is TRBV30, the J gene TRBJ2-7, with TRBD2 as a possible D gene (5 bases). CDR1 is GTSNPN and CDR2 is SVGIG in the germline V gene (reference sequence). The CDR3 consists of 13 residues. Deletions cut 7 bases from V and 4 bases from J, with 17 bases between. The CDR3 sequence: CASRGKGRYEQYF. The DNA for the CDR3 is TGTGCCTCCCGGGGAAAAGGTCGGTACGAGCAGTACTTC.

The chain has TRBV18 and TRBJ2-3; unclear D gene. Germline values: CDR1 KGHSH, CDR2 LQKENI. The V and J ends lost 2 bases and 1 base respectively, with 13 bases between them. This CDR3 spans 16 amino acids. The CDR3 DNA follows: TGTGCCAGCTCACCAGGGGTAGCCCGAGGCACAGATACGCAGTATTTT. It codes for CASSPGVARGTDTQYF.

This clone was counted a few times. The chain joins TRBV7-6 to TRBJ2-7; the D is unclear. V lost 4 bases and J 5 bases, leaving 6 bases between the germline ends. Germline V CDR1 and CDR2: SGHVS, FNYEAQ. This CDR3 is built from 11 residues. The CDR3 region is CASSSSNEQYF. The CDR3 DNA is TGTGCCAGCAGCTCGTCCAACGAGCAGTACTTC.

This clone was detected ten times or more. The chain recombines TRBV4-3 with TRBJ2-1; TRBD2 agrees at 10 bases. The germline V gene encodes CDR1 LGHNA and CDR2 YSLEER. V shed 0 bases, J shed 3 bases, and the junction held 2 bases outside the gene matches. This CDR3 contains 16 residues. The CDR3 region has the DNA TGCGCCAGCAGCCAAGAAAGACTAGCGGGCTACAATGAGCAGTTCTTC. Protein sequence: CASSQERLAGYNEQFF.

This chain joins TRBV5-5 and TRBJ1-5; D may be TRBD1 (6 bases). The CDR3 consists of 15 residues. V lost 4 bases, J lost 3 bases, and 14 bases lay in between. Per germline, CDR1 SGHKS and CDR2 YYEKEE (reference sequence). The CDR3: CASSQDRGFNQPQHF. In DNA, the CDR3 is TGTGCCAGCAGCCAAGATAGGGGGTTCAATCAGCCCCAGCATTTT.

This clone has only a few counts. The chain employs TRBV6-6 and TRBJ1-2; TRBD1 agrees at 7 bases. Germline lookup yields CDR1 MNHNY and CDR2 SVGAGI (reference sequence). This CDR3 is 12 amino acids long. V lost 6 bases, J lost 5 bases, and 3 bases stayed unmatched. CDR3 nucleotides: TGTGCCAGCAGGGGGACAGAGTATGGCTACACCTTC. Its translation: CASRGTEYGYTF.

In this sample, this clone turned up many times. The chain joins TRBV5-4 to TRBJ1-1; 9 bases match TRBD1. The V segment lost 4 bases and the J segment 2 bases; nucleotides outside the gene matches: 9. This CDR3 spans 16 amino acids. Germline V gene sequence: CDR1 SGHNT, CDR2 YYREEE (reference sequence). CDR3 coding DNA: TGTGCCAGCAGCGACCGCCGACAGGGGGGCAACACTGAAGCTTTCTTT. It is translated as CASSDRRQGGNTEAFF.

This clone was counted only a few times. The rearrangement links TRBV7-2 to TRBJ2-3; maybe TRBD2 (6 bases). CDR3 length: 12 amino acids. Between the trimmed V and J ends, which lost 1 base and 10 bases, there was a span of 9 bases. Germline V CDR1 and CDR2: SGHTA, FQGNSA. CDR3 sequence (DNA): TGTGCCAGCAGCTTAGTCGGGGGACCGCAGTATTTT. Translating it yields CASSLVGGPQYF.

The chain joins TRBV30 to TRBJ2-2; no definite D call. The CDR3 is 14 residues long. Deletions cut 3 bases from V and 0 bases from J, with 8 bases between. Germline V lookup: CDR1 GTSNPN, CDR2 SVGIG (reference sequence). CDR3 nucleotide sequence: TGTGCCTGGAGGACGCTAACGAACACCGGGGAGCTGTTTTTT. It encodes CAWRTLTNTGELFF.

This sequence joins TRBV14 and TRBJ2-1; 11 bases are shared with TRBD2. Germline loops: CDR1 SGHDN, CDR2 FVKESK. With 4 bases clipped from V and 6 bases from J, the junction kept 8 bases outside the gene matches. The CDR3 spans 16 residues. The CDR3 loop is CASSPIAGGPVNEQFF. DNA of the CDR3: TGTGCCAGCAGCCCGATAGCGGGAGGGCCGGTCAATGAGCAGTTCTTC.

V usage is TRBV5-1 and J usage is TRBJ2-3, with TRBD2 matching over 10 bases. This CDR3 spans 16 amino acids. The J segment lost 4 bases and the V segment lost 4 bases, leaving 9 bases of the junction unmatched. Germline V gene lookup returns CDR1 SGHRS and CDR2 YFSETQ. CDR3 sequence (DNA): TGCGCCAGCAGCCCGCTGACTAGCGGGTCATCAGATACGCAGTATTTT. Protein: CASSPLTSGSSDTQYF.

The chain uses TRBV25-1 and TRBJ2-1; 8 bases fit TRBD1. This CDR3 comprises 18 residues. Germline V lookup: CDR1 MGHDK, CDR2 SYGVNS. With 1 base clipped from V and 2 bases from J, the junction kept 10 bases outside the gene matches. DNA for the CDR3: TGTGCCAGCAGTGAATTAGGACAGGGAGGAGGGCCCTACAATGAGCAGTTCTTC. This codes for CASSELGQGGGPYNEQFF.

The chain is built from TRBV10-1 and TRBJ1-1; D is unresolved. The germline V gene has CDR1 WNHNN and CDR2 SYGVQD (reference sequence). CDR3 length equals 12 residues. The V end was cut by 7 bases, the J end by 1 base, with 7 bases between. The CDR3 is CASTRGNTEAFF. CDR3 in DNA: TGCGCCAGCACCAGAGGGAACACTGAAGCTTTCTTT.

This clone showed up just a few times. This chain uses TRBV30 with TRBJ2-2, with D unclear. CDR1 and CDR2 from the germline V gene are GTSNPN and SVGIG (reference sequence). V dropped 7 bases and J dropped 0 bases, with 12 bases sitting between them. The length of the CDR3 is 14 residues. In DNA form, the CDR3 reads TGTGCCTCACCCCCCATTACGAACACCGGGGAGCTGTTTTTT. Encoded protein: CASPPITNTGELFF.

The chain employs TRBV9 and TRBJ2-2; no clear D gene. The ends were cut back, 0 bases at V and 7 bases at J, with 1 base in the middle. The CDR3 totals 11 residues. Per the germline V gene, CDR1 is SGDLS and CDR2 is YYNGEE. For the CDR3, the DNA is TGTGCCAGCAGCGTAGGCGGGGAGCTGTTTTTT. Amino acid sequence: CASSVGGELFF.

The chain has TRBV30 and TRBJ2-1; 8 nucleotides match TRBD1. Germline CDR1 GTSNPN, CDR2 SVGIG (reference sequence). V was clipped by 2 bases and J by 12 bases; unmatched bases: 9. The CDR3 spans 13 residues. The CDR3 loop reads CAWSHKDGTGQFF. The CDR3 nucleotides are TGTGCCTGGAGTCATAAAGACGGGACAGGGCAGTTCTTC.

This clone was seen only a few times. V usage is TRBV5-1 and J usage is TRBJ2-3; TRBD2 agrees at 7 bases. Unmatched junction bases numbered 10, after V lost 3 bases and J lost 0 bases. The CDR3 covers 17 residues. Germline V gives CDR1 SGHRS, CDR2 YFSETQ. In nucleotides, the CDR3 is TGCGCCAGCAGCTGGGGCGGCAGCGGGGCTAGCACAGATACGCAGTATTTT. Its translation: CASSWGGSGASTDTQYF.

This clone was counted ten times or more. The chain is built from TRBV2 and TRBJ2-1; a weak D match, TRBD1 (6 bases). CDR3 size: 14 residues. Looked up from germline, CDR1 is SNHLY and CDR2 is FYNNEI. The V gene lost 6 bases and the J gene lost 1 base, with 10 bases spanning the gap. For the CDR3, the DNA is TGTGCCAGCAGACGACAGGTTTCCTACAATGAGCAGTTCTTC. Its translation is CASRRQVSYNEQFF.

This clone has just a few counts. The V gene is TRBV18, the J gene TRBJ1-2, with a weak D call TRBD1 (6 bases). The germline V and J ends were trimmed by 1 base and 7 bases, with 13 bases remaining between them. Germline values: CDR1 KGHSH, CDR2 LQKENI. This CDR3 region has 14 residues. This chain's CDR3 is CASSPQGEGGGYTF. CDR3 DNA: TGTGCCAGCTCACCACAGGGGGAAGGAGGTGGCTACACCTTC. The full variable domain, with the rest looked up from reference TRBV18 and TRBJ1-2, is NAGVMQNPRHLVRRRGQEARLRCSPMKGHSHVYWYRQLPEEGLKFMVYLQKENIIDESGMPKERFSAEFPKEGPSILRIQQVVRGDSAAYFCASSPQGEGGGYTFGSGTRLTVV.

This clone was found a few times. This chain connects TRBV7-9 to TRBJ2-3; D is undetermined. Trimming cost V 5 bases and J 8 bases, with 11 bases left between them. In germline, CDR1 is SEHNR, CDR2 FQNEAQ (reference sequence). CDR3 length: 12 amino acids. The DNA of the CDR3 is TGTGCCAGCAGCGAGCCAGGACGTACGCAGTATTTT. Protein: CASSEPGRTQYF.

A note on this clone: The junction differs from germline at one of its ends, possibly a read error. Other DNA sequences in the same sample also yield this CDR3. The rearrangement uses TRBV28 and TRBJ2-5; 7 bases agree with TRBD1. From germline, CDR1 is MDHEN and CDR2 SYDVKM. The CDR3 contains 14 residues. CDR3: CASSLWDSQETQYF. The CDR3 bases are TGTGCCAGCAGTCTATGGGACAGCCAAGAGACCCAGTACTTC.

In its sample, this clone was seen a few times. The V gene is TRBV10-3, the J gene TRBJ2-7, with 9 bases lining up with TRBD1. Germline V lookup: CDR1 ENHRY, CDR2 SYGVKD. Trimming cost V 4 bases and J 3 bases; bases outside gene matches: 4. The CDR3 is 14 residues long. DNA of the CDR3: TGTGCCATCAGTGTAACAGGGGGCGTCTACGAGCAGTACTTC. Translation gives CAISVTGGVYEQYF.

This clone was recorded a few times. V usage is TRBV2 and J usage is TRBJ2-2; TRBD2 agrees at 16 bases. The CDR3 has 17 residues. The germline gives CDR1 SNHLY, CDR2 FYNNEI. J lost 7 bases, V lost 8 bases, and 10 bases had no gene match. For the CDR3, the DNA is TGTGCCAGCGGCGGGGGACTAGCGGGAGGGCCGTACGGGGAGCTGTTTTTT. This translates into CASGGGLAGGPYGELFF.

V gene TRBV9 combines with J gene TRBJ1-3; no firm D call. Germline V gives CDR1 SGDLS, CDR2 YYNGEE. The CDR3 totals 16 residues. Trimming took 4 bases from V and 0 from J, leaving 14 bases between them. CDR3 bases: TGTGCCAGCAGCCCGAGTCGGACCTTCTCTGGAAACACCATATATTTT. Translating gives CASSPSRTFSGNTIYF.

This clone has just one count. V is TRBV5-1 and J is TRBJ2-2; the D gene is possibly TRBD1 (7 bases). This CDR3 region has 14 residues. Trimming removed 7 bases at V and 5 bases at J, with 15 bases between. Germline-derived CDR1 and CDR2 are SGHRS and YFSETQ. CDR3 protein: CASGGGEITGELFF. The CDR3 nucleotides read TGCGCCAGCGGAGGGGGCGAAATTACCGGGGAGCTGTTTTTT. Looking up the rest from reference TRBV5-1 and TRBJ2-2 gives the full variable domain: KAGVTQTPRYLIKTRGQQVTLSCSPISGHRSVSWYQQTPGQGLQFLFEYFSETQRNKGNFPGRFSGRQFSNSRSEMNVSTLELGDSALYLCASGGGEITGELFFGEGSRLTVL.